This entry lists 9 T cell receptor beta chains sequenced from one sample in a study of T cell repertoires in cytomegalovirus infection. These receptors are not linked to any known antigen. From the reads, TCRdb called clonotypes with MiXCR, one entry per CDR3 protein. The data contain about 220,000 distinct CDR3 sequences, about 40% of them singletons. The sample in question was CD8+ T cells from cultured PBMCs, obtained from culture after CMV antigen stimulation. These receptors were taken from a human donor in good health (CMV status not recorded). Some clones in this sample may be carry-over from other donors' samples.

This rearrangement joins TRBV7-6 to TRBJ2-1, with 12 bases fitting TRBD2. After removal of 5 bases from V and 9 bases from J, the junction contained 8 bases not matched to a gene. The CDR3 totals 15 residues. The germline CDR1 and CDR2 sequences are SGHVS and FNYEAQ. CDR3 in amino acids: CASSPSGGGLGEQFF. The DNA for the CDR3 is TGTGCCAGCAGCCCTAGCGGGGGGGGACTGGGTGAGCAGTTCTTC.

This chain uses TRBV19 with TRBJ2-7; D unclear. With 6 bases removed from V and 5 bases from J, the gap between germline ends came to 14 bases. Germline V gives CDR1 LNHDA, CDR2 SQIVND (reference sequence). The CDR3 has 13 residues. CDR3 sequence reads: CASSPGRGDEQYF. The CDR3, as DNA: TGTGCCAGTAGCCCTGGCAGAGGCGACGAGCAGTACTTC.

The chain combines TRBV27 with TRBJ2-1, with D possibly being TRBD1 or TRBD2 (5 bases each). V lost 8 bases, J lost 7 bases, and 12 bases lay in between. The CDR3 runs 12 residues. CDR1 MNHEY and CDR2 SMNVEV come from the germline V gene (reference sequence). CDR3: CASGKGTNEQFF. The CDR3 coding sequence is TGTGCCAGCGGCAAAGGGACGAATGAGCAGTTCTTC.

The J gene is TRBJ2-7, the V gene TRBV29-1, with D uncertain. This CDR3 contains 12 residues. CDR1 and CDR2 from the germline V gene are SQVTM and ANQGSEA. The V gene lost 6 bases and the J gene lost 2 bases, with 11 bases spanning the gap. The CDR3: CSVRTNPYEQYF. CDR3 coding DNA: TGCAGCGTGCGGACCAACCCCTACGAGCAGTACTTC.

The chain joins TRBV7-9 to TRBJ2-1; 7 bases map to TRBD1. The V segment lost 5 bases and the J segment 8 bases; nucleotides outside the gene matches: 15. CDR1 SEHNR and CDR2 FQNEAQ come from the germline V gene (reference sequence). The CDR3 runs 16 residues. The CDR3 DNA reads TGTGCCAGCAGCCCTAAATTGGGACAGAATATCCATGAGCAGTTCTTC. This sequence encodes CASSPKLGQNIHEQFF.

This chain connects TRBV7-8 to TRBJ2-1, with D possibly being TRBD2 (5 bases). CDR1 and CDR2 from the germline V gene are SGHVS and FQNEAQ. This CDR3 contains 15 residues. V shed 5 bases and J shed 9 bases, with 20 bases lying between them. Written as DNA, the CDR3 is TGTGCCAGCAGCGCTCCCGGTGAGGGTATGACTGAGCAGTTCTTC. As protein: CASSAPGEGMTEQFF.

This clonotype was recorded a few times. V gene TRBV28 combines with J gene TRBJ2-6, with D possibly matching TRBD2 (5 bases). Germline values: CDR1 MDHEN, CDR2 SYDVKM. The V end lost 8 bases, the J end lost 3 bases, and 11 bases lay between the germline ends. CDR3 length: 14 amino acids. CDR3 bases: TGTGCCAGCTTACTAGAAAGTGGGGCCAACGTCCTGACTTTC. Its translation is CASLLESGANVLTF.

V usage is TRBV11-2 and J usage is TRBJ2-5; possible D gene TRBD1, 7 bases. This CDR3 is 17 amino acids long. Germline V gene lookup returns CDR1 SGHAT and CDR2 FQNNGV. Trimming removed 2 bases at V and 1 base at J, with 17 bases between. DNA of the CDR3: TGTGCCAGCAGCTTATCGTATCACAGGGGACTCCAAGAGACCCAGTACTTC. Residues: CASSLSYHRGLQETQYF. Full variable domain (outside the CDR3, taken from reference TRBV11-2 and TRBJ2-5): EAGVAQSPRYKIIEKRQSVAFWCNPISGHATLYWYQQILGQGPKLLIQFQNNGVVDDSQLPKDRFSAERLKGVDSTLKIQPAKLEDSAVYLCASSLSYHRGLQETQYFGPGTRLLVL.

The CDR3: CASSLGQGQGAFYQHF. The DNA of the CDR3 is TGTGCCAGCAGCCTAGGTCAGGGACAGGGCGCGTTCTACCAGCATTTT. The chain combines TRBV7-9 with TRBJ1-5; 9 bases are a match to TRBD1. CDR1 is SEHNR, CDR2 FQNEAQ, per germline (reference sequence). The CDR3 extends over 16 amino acids. After removal of 5 bases from V and 12 bases from J, the junction contained 17 bases not matched to a gene.